This TCR beta chain is drawn from a study of blood T cell repertoires in COVID-19. The V end lost 0 bases, the J end lost 1 base, and 7 bases lay between the germline ends. Germline V CDR1 and CDR2: GTSNPN, SVGIG (reference sequence). The CDR3 extends over 14 amino acids. Assay: immunoSEQ multiplex PCR; the TCRdb copy retains only in-frame clones and omits some. This repertoire shows about 76,000 clones, under 95% found once; its top ten account for roughly 6.1%. The clonotype originates from a human donor in a cohort sampled during active COVID-19. The sequenced sample was peripheral blood. V is TRBV30 and J is TRBJ1-3; possible D gene TRBD1, 5 bases. The CDR3 bases are TGTGCCTGGAGTGTAGGGGTATCTGGAAACACCATATATTTT. Its protein is CAWSVGVSGNTIYF.